This is a list of T cell receptor beta chains from one sample in a study of T cells in localized non-small cell lung cancer. Only in-frame clones appear in the TCRdb table, and some are missing; sequencing was by immunoSEQ multiplex PCR. The table shows about 34,000 clones, with about nine tenths occurring only once. Sequenced material: peripheral blood, taken before any cancer treatment. Receptors originate from a woman between 35 and 70 years old with stage I lung adenocarcinoma. Each CDR3 is given with its conserved first and last residue. Fields, in order: D gene, J gene, clone size, V gene, CDR3 DNA, CDR3 protein. The D gene is left open where the match is weak. Only some rows state a clone size, as once, few, many or a class for expanded clones.

-,TRBJ1-2,-,TRBV19,TGTGCCAGTAGTCTAGACCGAGACTATGGCTACACCTTC,CASSLDRDYGYTF
TRBD2,TRBJ2-5,-,TRBV9,TGTGCCAGCAGCCCTCGACTAGCGGGGGGGCAACGGGGAGAGACCCAGTACTTC,CASSPRLAGGQRGETQYF
TRBD2,TRBJ2-2,-,TRBV7-8,TGTGCCAGCAGCCCGTCTAGCGGGGGTTCGTCCGGGGAGCTGTTTTTT,CASSPSSGGSSGELFF
-,TRBJ2-3,-,TRBV29-1,TGCAGCGTTGAGAAGGGTACGCAGTATTTT,CSVEKGTQYF
TRBD1,TRBJ2-7,-,TRBV30,TGTGCCTGGAGAATAACGGACAGGGGCTTAGGGTACGAGCAGTACTTC,CAWRITDRGLGYEQYF
TRBD1,TRBJ2-1,once,TRBV18,TGTGCCAGCTCACTCGGGACAGGGGTTGGGAATGAGCAGTTCTTC,CASSLGTGVGNEQFF
-,TRBJ2-1,-,TRBV18,TGTGCCAGCTCACCAGCCAGAGACAATGAGCAGTTCTTC,CASSPARDNEQFF
TRBD1,TRBJ2-1,-,TRBV5-1,TGCGCCAGCAGCTTGGAGTTGGTTAGACAGGGGAATGAGCAGTTCTTC,CASSLELVRQGNEQFF
-,TRBJ2-2,-,TRBV18,TGTGCCAGCTCACCTAGAGACAGCCACACCGGGGAGCTGTTTTTT,CASSPRDSHTGELFF
-,TRBJ1-6,-,TRBV4-2,TGTGCCAGCACCCTTGGGGAAGATTCACCCCTCCACTTT,CASTLGEDSPLHF
TRBD1,TRBJ1-2,-,TRBV7-2,TGTGCCAGCAGCCAGGTCGAGGGACAGATGAATGGCTACACCTTC,CASSQVEGQMNGYTF
TRBD2,TRBJ2-5,-,TRBV29-1,TGCAGCGTTGAACACGGACTAGCACGGGAGACCCAGTACTTC,CSVEHGLARETQYF
TRBD1,TRBJ1-5,-,TRBV5-4,TGTGCCAGCAGCTTGGGAGGGGGCCTGGGTCAGCCCCAGCATTTT,CASSLGGGLGQPQHF
-,TRBJ1-2,-,TRBV19,TGTGCCACTAAAAGCGGGGCATCCGGGCCTGTCCATGGCTACACCTTC,CATKSGASGPVHGYTF
-,TRBJ2-3,-,TRBV9,TGTGCCAGCAGCGGGGAGATCACAGATACGCAGTATTTT,CASSGEITDTQYF
-,TRBJ2-1,-,TRBV29-1,TGCAGCGTCGGGACACCTGCCGGGGCCTACAATGAGCAGTTCTTC,CSVGTPAGAYNEQFF
TRBD1,TRBJ2-7,-,TRBV27,TGTGCCAGCAGTTTATCGCCAGACAGGGCTTACGAGCAGTACTTC,CASSLSPDRAYEQYF
TRBD2,TRBJ2-1,-,TRBV19,TGTGCCAGTAGTAGAAGCGGGGGGCCAGAGCAGTTCTTC,CASSRSGGPEQFF
-,TRBJ1-2,-,TRBV6-5,TGTGCCAGCAGCCGAGACAGAAGCTATGGCTACACCTTC,CASSRDRSYGYTF
TRBD1,TRBJ2-7,-,TRBV19,TGTGCCAGTACCCACGGGACAGGTAACAACGAGCAGTACTTC,CASTHGTGNNEQYF